Described below is a single T cell receptor (beta chain) sequence and its context. Its antigen is currently unknown. The CDR3 consists of 13 residues. Germline CDR1 SSHAT, CDR2 FNYEAQ (reference sequence). TCRdb keeps only in-frame clones here, not all; method: immunoSEQ multiplex PCR. The sample has around 19,000 clones; about 76% are singletons. The data are from a study of OX40 agonist ivuxolimab in advanced cancers. Study summary: Ivuxolimab, an agonistic anti-OX40 (CD134) antibody, was given to patients.

Study-level findings and limits: Within 6 weeks, CD4+ and CD8+ blood T cells expanded clonally at 0.1 to 3.0 mg/kg. Expanded peripheral T cells had an undetermined antigen specificity. Expanded clones were, on average, more numerous in CD8+ T cells than in CD4+.

The origin of this receptor is an adult with an advanced solid tumor such as melanoma, head and neck, liver or kidney cancer. The chain recombines TRBV7-7 with TRBJ2-5; D call uncertain. The DNA end is a closer match to TRBJ2-7, so the J assignment may be wrong. This sample comprised CD4+ or CD8+ T cells sorted from blood, obtained in a trial of the OX40 agonist ivuxolimab. As DNA, the CDR3 is TGTGCCAGCTCCCAAGGGTGGCCCTACGAGCAGTACTTC. Translating gives CASSQGWPYEQYF.